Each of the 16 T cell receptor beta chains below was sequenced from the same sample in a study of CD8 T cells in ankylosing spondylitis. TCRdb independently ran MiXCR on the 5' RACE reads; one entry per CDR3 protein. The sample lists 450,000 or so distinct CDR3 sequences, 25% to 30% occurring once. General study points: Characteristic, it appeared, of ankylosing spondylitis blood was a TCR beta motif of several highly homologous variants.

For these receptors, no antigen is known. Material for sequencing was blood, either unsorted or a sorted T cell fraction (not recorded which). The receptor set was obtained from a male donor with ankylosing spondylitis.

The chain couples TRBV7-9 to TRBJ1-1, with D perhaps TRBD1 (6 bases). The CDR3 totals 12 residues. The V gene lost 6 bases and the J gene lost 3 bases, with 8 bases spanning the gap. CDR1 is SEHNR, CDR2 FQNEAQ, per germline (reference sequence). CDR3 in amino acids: CASRAGDTEAFF. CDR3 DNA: TGTGCCAGCAGGGCAGGGGACACTGAAGCTTTCTTT.

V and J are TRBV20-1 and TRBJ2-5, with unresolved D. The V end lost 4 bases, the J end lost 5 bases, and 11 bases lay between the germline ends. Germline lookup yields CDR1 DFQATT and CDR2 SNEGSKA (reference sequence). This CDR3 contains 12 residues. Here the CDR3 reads CSATLGRETQYF. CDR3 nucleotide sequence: TGCAGTGCTACCCTCGGGCGGGAGACCCAGTACTTC.

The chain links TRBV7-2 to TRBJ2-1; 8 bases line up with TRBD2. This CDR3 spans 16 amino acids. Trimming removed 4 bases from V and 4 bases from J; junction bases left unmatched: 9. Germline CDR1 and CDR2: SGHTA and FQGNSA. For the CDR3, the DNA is TGTGCCAGCAGCTCACGTCCCGGGACTAGTTACAATGAGCAGTTCTTC. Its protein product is CASSSRPGTSYNEQFF.

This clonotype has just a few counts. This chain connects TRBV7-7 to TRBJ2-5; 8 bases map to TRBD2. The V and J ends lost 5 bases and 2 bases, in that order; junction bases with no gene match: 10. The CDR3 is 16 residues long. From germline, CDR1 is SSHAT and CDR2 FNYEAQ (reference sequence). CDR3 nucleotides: TGTGCCAGCAGCCCCCGGAGCGGGGGTGCTCAAGAGACCCAGTACTTC. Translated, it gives CASSPRSGGAQETQYF.

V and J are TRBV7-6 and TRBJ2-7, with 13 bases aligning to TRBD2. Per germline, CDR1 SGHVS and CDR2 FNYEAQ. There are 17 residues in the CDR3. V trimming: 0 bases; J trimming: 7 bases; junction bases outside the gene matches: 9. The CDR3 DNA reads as TGTGCCAGCAGCTTAGCCCGACTAGCGGGAGGTCGGGGAGAGCAGTACTTC. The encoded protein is CASSLARLAGGRGEQYF.

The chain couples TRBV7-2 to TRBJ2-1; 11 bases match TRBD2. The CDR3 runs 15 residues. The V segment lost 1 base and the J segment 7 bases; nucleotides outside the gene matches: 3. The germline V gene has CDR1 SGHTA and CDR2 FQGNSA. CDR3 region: CASSLDSGRGNEQFF. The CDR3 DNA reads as TGTGCCAGCAGCTTAGATAGCGGGAGGGGAAATGAGCAGTTCTTC.

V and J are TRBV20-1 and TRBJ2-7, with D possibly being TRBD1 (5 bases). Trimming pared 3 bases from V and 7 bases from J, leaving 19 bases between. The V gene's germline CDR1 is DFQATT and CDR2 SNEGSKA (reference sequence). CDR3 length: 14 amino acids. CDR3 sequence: CSARGTGSKGEQYF. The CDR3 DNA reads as TGCAGTGCTAGGGGTACAGGTAGCAAGGGGGAGCAGTACTTC.

CDR3 nucleotides: TGTGCCAGCAGCTTAGCGAGGGGGCCGAGTCAGCCCCAGCATTTT. Translating gives CASSLARGPSQPQHF. The chain combines TRBV7-2 with TRBJ1-5; 7 bases match TRBD1. The CDR3 extends over 15 amino acids. Germline V gene data show CDR1 as SGHTA and CDR2 as FQGNSA. J gave up 6 bases and V 0 bases, and 5 bases lay outside the gene matches.

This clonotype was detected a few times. For the CDR3, the DNA is TGTGCCAGCAGCTTCCTAGGGGGAATTACCTACAATGAGCAGTTCTTC. Translation gives CASSFLGGITYNEQFF. The chain uses TRBV7-8 and TRBJ2-1; D perhaps matches TRBD1 (6 bases). The CDR3 length is 16 residues. The germline V gene encodes CDR1 SGHVS and CDR2 FQNEAQ. V was clipped by 3 bases and J by 2 bases, with 14 bases between them.

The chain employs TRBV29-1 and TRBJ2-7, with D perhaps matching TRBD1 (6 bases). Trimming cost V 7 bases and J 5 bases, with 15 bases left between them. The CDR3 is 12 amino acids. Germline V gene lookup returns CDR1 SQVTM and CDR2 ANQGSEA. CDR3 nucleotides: TGCAGCGCCGAAGGGGGAACCGACGAGCAGTACTTC. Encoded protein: CSAEGGTDEQYF.

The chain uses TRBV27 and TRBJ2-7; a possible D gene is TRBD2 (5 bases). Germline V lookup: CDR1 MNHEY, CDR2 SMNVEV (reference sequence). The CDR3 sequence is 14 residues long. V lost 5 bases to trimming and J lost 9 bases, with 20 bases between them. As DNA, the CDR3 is TGTGCCAGCAGTCCGCCGGAGGCGAGATACAGGCAGTACTTC. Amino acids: CASSPPEARYRQYF.

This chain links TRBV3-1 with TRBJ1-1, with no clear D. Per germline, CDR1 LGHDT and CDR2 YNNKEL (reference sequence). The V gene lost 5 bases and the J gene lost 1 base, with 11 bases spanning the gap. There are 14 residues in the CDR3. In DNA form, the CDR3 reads TGTGCCAGCAGCTTTACCACGGCGAACACTGAAGCTTTCTTT. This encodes CASSFTTANTEAFF.

CDR3 nucleotides: TGTGCCACCAGTGGGGGGGGACAAGAGACCCAGTACTTC. It codes for CATSGGGQETQYF. The chain recombines TRBV24-1 with TRBJ2-5, with 7 bases that match TRBD2. The CDR3 runs to 13 residues. CDR1 is KGHDR, CDR2 SFDVKD, per germline. The junction had 1 base not matched to a gene; V was cut back by 5 bases and J by 2 bases.

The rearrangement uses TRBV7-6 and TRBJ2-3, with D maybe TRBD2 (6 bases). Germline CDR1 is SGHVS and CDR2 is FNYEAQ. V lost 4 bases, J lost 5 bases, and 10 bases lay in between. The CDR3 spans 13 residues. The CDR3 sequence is CASSSASVDTQYF. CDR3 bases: TGTGCCAGCAGCTCCGCTAGCGTAGATACGCAGTATTTT. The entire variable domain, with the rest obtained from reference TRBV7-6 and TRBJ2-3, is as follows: GAGVSQSPRYKVTKRGQDVALRCDPISGHVSLYWYRQALGQGPEFLTYFNYEAQQDKSGLPNDRFSAERPEGSISTLTIQRTEQRDSAMYRCASSSASVDTQYFGPGTRLTVL.

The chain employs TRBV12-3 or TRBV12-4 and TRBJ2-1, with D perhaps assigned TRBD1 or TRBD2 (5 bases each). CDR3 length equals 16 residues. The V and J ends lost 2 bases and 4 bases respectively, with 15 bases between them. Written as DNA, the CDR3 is TGTGCCAGCAGTTTACGGCAGGGACCGTTGTACAATGAGCAGTTCTTC. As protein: CASSLRQGPLYNEQFF.

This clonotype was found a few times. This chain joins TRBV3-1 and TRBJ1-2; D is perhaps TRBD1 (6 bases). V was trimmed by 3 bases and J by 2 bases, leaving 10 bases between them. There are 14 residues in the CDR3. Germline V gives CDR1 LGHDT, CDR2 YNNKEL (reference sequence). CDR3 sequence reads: CASSHTGNNYGYTF. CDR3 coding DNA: TGTGCCAGCAGCCATACAGGGAACAACTATGGCTACACCTTC.